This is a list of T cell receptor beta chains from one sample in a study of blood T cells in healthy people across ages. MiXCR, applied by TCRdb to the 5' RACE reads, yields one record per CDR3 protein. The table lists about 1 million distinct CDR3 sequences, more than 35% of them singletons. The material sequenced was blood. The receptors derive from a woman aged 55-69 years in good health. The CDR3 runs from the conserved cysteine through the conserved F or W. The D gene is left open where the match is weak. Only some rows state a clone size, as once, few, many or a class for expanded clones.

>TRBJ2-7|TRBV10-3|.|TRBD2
TGTGCCACTTACGGGACTAGCGGGAGGAGCTCCTACGAGCAGTACTTC
CATYGTSGRSSYEQYF
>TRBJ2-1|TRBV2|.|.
TGTGCCAGCAATCAGGGACTTTACTACAATGAGCAGTTCTTC
CASNQGLYYNEQFF
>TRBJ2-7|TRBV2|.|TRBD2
TGTGCCAGCAAAGGAGCGGGAGTGAGGATCGGGGAGCAGTACTTC
CASKGAGVRIGEQYF
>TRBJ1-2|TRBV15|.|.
TGTGCCACCAGCAGAGAAGTTGGGGACACTATGGGCTACACCTTC
CATSREVGDTMGYTF
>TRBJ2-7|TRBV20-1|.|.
TGCAGTGCTAGGGAGGACGGGGACGAGCAGTACTTC
CSAREDGDEQYF
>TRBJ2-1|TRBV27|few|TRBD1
TGTGCCAGCAGACCTGCCGGGACAGGGAATTACAATGAGCAGTTCTTC
CASRPAGTGNYNEQFF
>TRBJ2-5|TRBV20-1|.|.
TGCAGTGCTCCTCGGGAGTCCCAAGAGACCCAGTACTTC
CSAPRESQETQYF
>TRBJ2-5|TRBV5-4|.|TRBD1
TGTGCCAGCAGCTTGGACAGGGGCTCGCCCGCGACCCAGTACTTC
CASSLDRGSPATQYF
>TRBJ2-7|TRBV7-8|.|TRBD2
TGTGCCAGCAGGAGGGGAGGGTTCAACGAGCAGTACTTC
CASRRGGFNEQYF
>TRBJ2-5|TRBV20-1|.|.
TGCAGTGCTAGAGATCACCAGGCGGTGACCCAGTACTTC
CSARDHQAVTQYF
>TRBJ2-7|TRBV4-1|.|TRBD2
TGCGCCAGCAGTCAAGATCCTAGCGGGAGGAACTACGGGCAGTACTTC
CASSQDPSGRNYGQYF
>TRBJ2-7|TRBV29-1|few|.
TGCAGCGTTGTAGTGGGTTCCTACGAGCAGTACTTC
CSVVVGSYEQYF
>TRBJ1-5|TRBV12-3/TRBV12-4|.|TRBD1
TGTGCCAGCAGTTCCGGGACAGCGGGCTATAGCAATCAGCCCCAGCATTTT
CASSSGTAGYSNQPQHF
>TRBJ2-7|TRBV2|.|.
TGTACCAGCAGTGGTGTCCCTTACGAGCAGTACTTC
CTSSGVPYEQYF
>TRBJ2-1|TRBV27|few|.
TGTGCCAGCAGGCGAGGAGTCGGAGGCTCCTACAATGAGCAGTTCTTC
CASRRGVGGSYNEQFF
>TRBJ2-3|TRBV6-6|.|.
TGTGCCAGCAGTTCCTCAAACCGAGGGGATACGCAGTATTTT
CASSSSNRGDTQYF
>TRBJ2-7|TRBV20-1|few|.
TGCAGTGCTAGCGCCGAAAATCCCTACGAGCAGTACTTC
CSASAENPYEQYF
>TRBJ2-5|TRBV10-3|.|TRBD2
TGTGCCATCAGTGAAGCGACTAGCGTCTATCAAGAGACCCAGTACTTC
CAISEATSVYQETQYF
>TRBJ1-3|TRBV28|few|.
TGTGCCAGCACCTATTCTGGAAACACCATATATTTT
CASTYSGNTIYF
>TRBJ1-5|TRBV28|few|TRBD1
TGTGCCAGCAGTTTATGGGGTGGGCAGGGGGGCAATCAGCCCCAGCATTTT
CASSLWGGQGGNQPQHF
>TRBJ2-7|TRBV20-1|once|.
TGCAGTGCTACATCCCATAGCGCCCTTTACAATGAGCAGTACTTC
CSATSHSALYNEQYF
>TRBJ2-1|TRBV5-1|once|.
TGCGCCAGCAGGAAAGGGGATTCCTACAATGAGCAGTTCTTC
CASRKGDSYNEQFF
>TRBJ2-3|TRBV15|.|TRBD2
TGTGCCACCAGCAGTCCCCTAGCGGGGCGCGGCACAGATACGCAGTATTTT
CATSSPLAGRGTDTQYF
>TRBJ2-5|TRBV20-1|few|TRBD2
TGCAGTGCTAGAGCTTTCCTGACTAGCGGGAAAGAGACCCAGTACTTC
CSARAFLTSGKETQYF
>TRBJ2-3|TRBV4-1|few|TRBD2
TGCGCCAGCAGCTCCTGGGGTCTGGGATTAGCGGGGGTCGGCACAGATACGCAGTATTTT
CASSSWGLGLAGVGTDTQYF
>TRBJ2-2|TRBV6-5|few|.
TGTGCCTCTCATGGGGACACCGGGGAGCTGTTTTTT
CASHGDTGELFF
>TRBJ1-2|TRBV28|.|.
TGTGCCAGCACAGGAAACTATGGCTACACCTTC
CASTGNYGYTF
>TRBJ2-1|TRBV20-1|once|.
TGCAGTGCTGGAGATCGGGGCAGGGCCCTCGGGGAGCAGTTCTTC
CSAGDRGRALGEQFF
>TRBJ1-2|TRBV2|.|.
TGTGCCAGCAGTGAAGCGGGGGACCCCTTCTATGGCTACACCTTC
CASSEAGDPFYGYTF
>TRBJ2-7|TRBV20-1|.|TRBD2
TGCAGTGCTACCCGACTAGCGGGAACCTACGAGCAGTACTTC
CSATRLAGTYEQYF
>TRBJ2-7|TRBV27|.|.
TGTGCCAGCAGTATTGGAGCAGACTCCTACGAGCAGTACTTC
CASSIGADSYEQYF
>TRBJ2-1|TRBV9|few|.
TGTGCCAGCAGCGTAGGAGGGTCTAGCCAAATCAATGAGCAGTTCTTC
CASSVGGSSQINEQFF
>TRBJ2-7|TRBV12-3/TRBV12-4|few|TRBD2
TGTGCCAGCACTAGCGGGATTTACGAGCAGTACTTC
CASTSGIYEQYF
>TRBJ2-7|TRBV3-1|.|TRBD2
TGTGCCAGCAGCCAACCCTCCGGGACTAGAGTGGGCGAGCAGTACTTC
CASSQPSGTRVGEQYF
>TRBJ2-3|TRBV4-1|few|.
TGCGCCAGCAGCCAAGCCCCCAGGGCGGATACGCAGTATTTT
CASSQAPRADTQYF
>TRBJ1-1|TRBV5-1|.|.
TGCGCCAGCAGCTTGTATCCGACGGGGTCACATATGAACACTGAAGCTTTCTTT
CASSLYPTGSHMNTEAFF
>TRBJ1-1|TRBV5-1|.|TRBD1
TGCGCCAGCAGCGAGAGGGACAGCAGTTTCCTTAACACTGAAGCTTTCTTT
CASSERDSSFLNTEAFF
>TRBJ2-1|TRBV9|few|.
TGTGCCAGCAGCGTAGGGGGGGCTACAGGGAATGAGCAGTTCTTC
CASSVGGATGNEQFF
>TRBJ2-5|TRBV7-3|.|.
TGTGCCAGCAGCTACATACAGGGACCTCAAGAGACCCAGTACTTC
CASSYIQGPQETQYF
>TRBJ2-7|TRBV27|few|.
TGTGCCAGCAGCCTAGACAGAGTACCCTACGAGCAGTACTTC
CASSLDRVPYEQYF
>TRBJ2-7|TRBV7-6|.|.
TGTGCCAGCAGCCCCGAATCGGGGCCTTACGAGCAGTACTTC
CASSPESGPYEQYF
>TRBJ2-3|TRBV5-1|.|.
TGCACCAGCAGCTTGGCAGCGGCTACTAGCACAGATACGCAGTATTTT
CTSSLAAATSTDTQYF
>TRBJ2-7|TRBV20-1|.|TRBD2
TGCAGTGCAGGGCGGGAGTTGTACGAGCAGTACTTC
CSAGRELYEQYF
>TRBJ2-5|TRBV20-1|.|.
TGCAGTGTTGGGGCCAGGGGATTACGAGAGACCCAGTACTTC
CSVGARGLRETQYF
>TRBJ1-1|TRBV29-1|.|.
TGCAGCGTTGGGACAGATCTGAACACTGAAGCTTTCTTT
CSVGTDLNTEAFF
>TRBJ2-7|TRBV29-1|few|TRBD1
TGCAGCGTTTGCCGGGACAGGGGAGGAGAGCAGTACTTC
CSVCRDRGGEQYF